The 23 T cell receptor beta chains in this list originate from one sample, sequenced in a study of blood T cell repertoires in COVID-19. Only in-frame clones appear in the TCRdb table, and some are missing; sequencing was by immunoSEQ multiplex PCR. Here the sample spans about 220,000 clones, approximately 85% being singletons. The sequencing sample was made of peripheral blood. The source of these receptors is a woman over 75 with COVID-19, enrolled during active disease.

This sequence joins TRBV6-5 and TRBJ2-7, with 11 bases that match TRBD2. CDR3 length equals 15 residues. Germline CDR1 reads MNHEY; CDR2 reads SVGAGI. V shed 2 bases and J 0 bases; nucleotides not matched to a gene: 0. The CDR3 DNA is TGTGCCAGCAGTTACGGGACTAGCGGCTCCTACGAGCAGTACTTC. Translated: CASSYGTSGSYEQYF.

The chain recombines TRBV11-2 with TRBJ1-1; 8 bases agree with TRBD1. The CDR3 is 14 residues long. Germline lookup yields CDR1 SGHAT and CDR2 FQNNGV. J was trimmed by 6 bases and V by 4 bases; bases with no gene match: 7. CDR3 region: CASSSRTGKAEAFF. The CDR3 DNA reads TGTGCCAGCAGCTCCCGGACAGGGAAGGCTGAAGCTTTCTTT. Full variable domain (missing parts from reference TRBV11-2 and TRBJ1-1): EAGVAQSPRYKIIEKRQSVAFWCNPISGHATLYWYQQILGQGPKLLIQFQNNGVVDDSQLPKDRFSAERLKGVDSTLKIQPAKLEDSAVYLCASSSRTGKAEAFFGQGTRLTVV.

The chain has TRBV7-2 and TRBJ1-2; TRBD1 aligns across 9 bases. Germline V lookup: CDR1 SGHTA, CDR2 FQGNSA. Germline trimming cut 5 bases from V and 4 bases from J; bases unmatched to any gene: 5. The CDR3 loop spans 14 amino acids. Here the CDR3 reads CASSPGQGPYGYTF. Written as DNA, the CDR3 is TGTGCCAGCAGCCCGGGACAGGGACCCTATGGCTACACCTTC.

The count of this clone is one. This rearrangement joins TRBV19 to TRBJ1-1; D is uncertain. Trimming cost V 4 bases and J 3 bases, with 18 bases left between them. This CDR3 spans 16 amino acids. CDR1 and CDR2 from the germline V gene are LNHDA and SQIVND (reference sequence). The CDR3 here is CASSTQSRRFHTEAFF. DNA for the CDR3: TGTGCCAGTAGTACGCAATCCAGGCGTTTTCACACTGAAGCTTTCTTT. The complete variable domain, with remaining parts taken from reference TRBV19 and TRBJ1-1, reads DGGITQSPKYLFRKEGQNVTLSCEQNLNHDAMYWYRQDPGQGLRLIYYSQIVNDFQKGDIAEGYSVSREKKESFPLTVTSAQKNPTAFYLCASSTQSRRFHTEAFFGQGTRLTVV.

The chain has TRBV19 and TRBJ1-2; D is unclear. The CDR3 length is 13 residues. The germline CDR1 and CDR2 sequences are LNHDA and SQIVND (reference sequence). Trimming removed 4 bases at V and 8 bases at J, with 14 bases between. CDR3 sequence: CASSRDADRGYTF. The CDR3 coding sequence is TGTGCCAGTAGTAGAGACGCGGATAGAGGCTACACCTTC.

The chain links TRBV5-1 to TRBJ1-1; 7 bases fit TRBD1. Germline assignment: CDR1 SGHRS and CDR2 YFSETQ. This CDR3 has 16 residues. V lost 0 bases to trimming and J lost 1 base; unmatched junction nucleotides: 6. CDR3 sequence: CASSLGQGGGNTEAFF. In nucleotides, the CDR3 is TGCGCCAGCAGCTTGGGACAGGGTGGGGGGAACACTGAAGCTTTCTTT.

This chain joins TRBV19 and TRBJ2-5; possible D gene TRBD1, 5 bases. Germline V gene lookup returns CDR1 LNHDA and CDR2 SQIVND (reference sequence). V gave up 5 bases and J gave up 2 bases, with 12 bases separating them. The CDR3 runs to 14 residues. CDR3 sequence reads: CASSPRQQQETQYF. CDR3 DNA sequence: TGTGCCAGTAGTCCCCGACAGCAACAAGAGACCCAGTACTTC.

The rearrangement uses TRBV30 and TRBJ1-2; D gene unclear. Germline lookup yields CDR1 GTSNPN and CDR2 SVGIG (reference sequence). The CDR3 has 12 amino acids. V was pared by 0 bases and J by 8 bases, with 10 bases between. The CDR3 DNA reads TGTGCCTGGAGTGTGACGGGGAGCGGCTACACCTTC. It yields the protein CAWSVTGSGYTF.

The gene calls are TRBV5-1 and TRBJ1-2; D is unclear. V was pared by 7 bases and J by 0 bases, with 13 bases between. CDR1 and CDR2 from the germline V gene are SGHRS and YFSETQ. CDR3 length: 14 residues. In nucleotides, the CDR3 is TGCGCCAGCGGGGAGGAGAATGCTAACTATGGCTACACCTTC. It specifies CASGEENANYGYTF.

The chain uses TRBV3-1 (or the pseudogene TRBV3-2) and TRBJ1-1; TRBD1 agrees at 10 bases. The CDR3 spans 16 residues. Germline V CDR1 and CDR2: LGHDT, YNNKEL (reference sequence). V was clipped by 5 bases and J by 1 base; unmatched bases: 7. The CDR3 region is CASSATDRGRNTEAFF. CDR3 in DNA: TGTGCCAGCAGCGCCACGGACAGGGGGAGGAACACTGAAGCTTTCTTT.

This clone is judged medium-sized. The V gene is TRBV11-2, the J gene TRBJ1-2, with TRBD1 matching 7 bases. Trimming took 5 bases from V and 6 from J; bases not matched to a gene: 12. The CDR3 is 15 amino acids. In germline, CDR1 is SGHAT, CDR2 FQNNGV. The CDR3 coding sequence is TGTGCCAGCAGCCGAGGCCAGGGGGGCGTCCATGGCTACACCTTC. This codes for CASSRGQGGVHGYTF.

The rearrangement links TRBV20-1 to TRBJ1-1; the match to TRBD1 covers 7 bases. This CDR3 has 11 residues. J was trimmed by 5 bases and V by 5 bases; bases with no gene match: 2. The germline gives CDR1 DFQATT, CDR2 SNEGSKA (reference sequence). This chain's CDR3 is CSARGQTEAFF. For the CDR3, the DNA is TGCAGTGCTCGGGGACAGACTGAAGCTTTCTTT.

The rearrangement links TRBV28 to TRBJ1-2, with D maybe TRBD1 (6 bases). The CDR3 consists of 14 residues. The V end lost 3 bases, the J end lost 4 bases, and 12 bases lay between the germline ends. Germline values: CDR1 MDHEN, CDR2 SYDVKM. The CDR3 DNA reads TGTGCCAGCAGTTTTAACAGGGTAGGCTATGGCTACACCTTC. Translating gives CASSFNRVGYGYTF.

J is TRBJ2-6 and V is TRBV23-1; D remains unclear. TRBV23-1 is designated an ORF whose function remains uncertain. Trimming took off 11 bases at V and 2 bases at J, with 13 bases between the two ends. This CDR3 is 14 amino acids long. The CDR3 coding sequence is TGCGCCCCATACCCAGTCCCTGGGGCCAACGTCCTGACTTTC. Its translation is CAPYPVPGANVLTF.

This clone was seen once. The rearrangement uses TRBV15 and TRBJ1-2; 7 nucleotides match TRBD1. The CDR3 extends over 14 amino acids. CDR1 is LNHNV, CDR2 YYDKDF, per germline (reference sequence). V dropped 5 bases and J dropped 4; count of bases not matched to a gene: 7. The DNA of the CDR3 is TGTGCCACCAGCGTAAGGACAGGATCCTATGGCTACACCTTC. Translating gives CATSVRTGSYGYTF.

The J gene is TRBJ2-1, the V gene TRBV30; 9 bases are a match to TRBD1. This CDR3 contains 15 residues. The V gene's germline CDR1 is GTSNPN and CDR2 SVGIG (reference sequence). The trim removed 3 bases at V and 6 bases at J, leaving 9 bases unmatched. The CDR3: CAWRVGDRDSNEQFF. For the CDR3, the DNA is TGTGCCTGGAGGGTGGGGGACAGGGACTCCAATGAGCAGTTCTTC.

V is TRBV19 and J is TRBJ2-6; possibly TRBD1 for D (5 bases). This CDR3 is built from 16 residues. Trimming took 6 bases from V and 2 from J, leaving 14 bases between them. CDR1 is LNHDA and CDR2 is SQIVND in the germline V gene (reference sequence). The CDR3 loop reads CASRNTQGAGANVLTF. The CDR3 DNA sequence: TGTGCCAGTAGAAATACCCAGGGTGCTGGGGCCAACGTCCTGACTTTC.

In this sample, this clone turned up a few times. J is TRBJ1-3 and V is TRBV9, with unresolved D. V was clipped by 1 base and J by 8 bases, with 7 bases between them. Germline loops: CDR1 SGDLS, CDR2 YYNGEE. The CDR3 is 12 amino acids. The CDR3 DNA follows: TGTGCCAGCAGCGTATACCCGGACACCATATATTTT. Translated: CASSVYPDTIYF. Variable domain in full (rest from reference TRBV9 and TRBJ1-3): DSGVTQTPKHLITATGQRVTLRCSPRSGDLSVYWYQQSLDQGLQFLIQYYNGEERAKGNILERFSAQQFPDLHSELNLSSLELGDSALYFCASSVYPDTIYFGEGSWLTVV.

The chain is built from TRBV6-5 and TRBJ1-1; tentatively, D is TRBD1 (6 bases). V gave up 2 bases and J gave up 11 bases, with 18 bases separating them. This CDR3 has 14 residues. Germline V lookup: CDR1 MNHEY, CDR2 SVGAGI. The CDR3, as DNA: TGTGCCAGCAGTTACGGGCTTTCCCTCCAGGGGGCTTTCTTT. This gives the protein CASSYGLSLQGAFF.

The V call is TRBV27, the J call TRBJ2-2, with 8 bases identical to TRBD1. Germline V CDR1 and CDR2: MNHEY, SMNVEV (reference sequence). V was pared by 4 bases and J by 5 bases, with 9 bases of the junction left unmatched. CDR3 length: 16 residues. CDR3 DNA sequence: TGTGCCAGCAGTTCGACAGGGGAGATGAGAACCGGGGAGCTGTTTTTT. This codes for CASSSTGEMRTGELFF.

This clone came up once. The chain is built from TRBV6-5 and TRBJ2-7, with 7 bases matching TRBD1. The CDR3 is made up of 14 amino acids. Germline-derived CDR1 and CDR2 are MNHEY and SVGAGI. Trimming at V came to 2 bases and at J to 1 base, leaving 2 bases not matched to a gene. The CDR3 region has the DNA TGTGCCAGCAGTTACGACAGGGTTTCCTACGAGCAGTACTTC. It codes for CASSYDRVSYEQYF.

The chain couples TRBV18 to TRBJ1-1, with 8 bases fitting TRBD1. This CDR3 comprises 16 residues. Losses at the gene ends were 0 bases for V and 5 bases for J; bases not matched to a gene: 8. In germline, CDR1 is KGHSH, CDR2 LQKENI. The CDR3 loop reads CASSPPGTGGRTEAFF. The CDR3 DNA is TGTGCCAGCTCACCACCCGGGACAGGTGGGAGGACTGAAGCTTTCTTT.

The rearrangement joins TRBV19 to TRBJ1-2; 7 positions agree with TRBD1. CDR3 length: 16 amino acids. Germline-derived CDR1 and CDR2 are LNHDA and SQIVND (reference sequence). Unmatched junction bases numbered 18, after V lost 10 bases and J lost 4 bases. CDR3 DNA: TGTGCCACTAATGGACAGGAGTATATTAGCGGCTATGGCTACACCTTC. Encoded protein: CATNGQEYISGYGYTF.